This TCR beta chain is drawn from a study of blood T cells in healthy people across ages. Findings of the study overall: A strong correlation was found between TCR beta diversity and the percentage of naive T cells.

This clonotype was counted many times. No antigen is known for it. Every sample yielded at least 6.5 million isolated PBMCs. The total RNA that was extracted per sample amounted to at least 6 micrograms. V dropped 1 base and J dropped 2 bases, with 12 bases sitting between them. Germline values: CDR1 DFQATT, CDR2 SNEGSKA (reference sequence). This CDR3 is built from 14 residues. A J-beta primer mix and a sample-barcoded 5' primer were used in a second PCR of about 7 to 12 cycles. A template-switch adaptor that had 12 random nucleotides put a tag on each cDNA molecule. TCRdb recomputed calls from the 5' RACE reads with MiXCR, one row per CDR3 protein. The sample includes around 1.7 million distinct CDR3 sequences, roughly 27% of them seen just once.

V is TRBV20-1 and J is TRBJ2-7; D is possibly TRBD1 (6 bases). Sequenced material: blood. This sequence originates from a woman aged 25 to 39 in good health. CDR3 protein: CSARVPQGTYEQYF. For the CDR3, the DNA is TGCAGTGCTAGAGTCCCCCAGGGGACCTACGAGCAGTACTTC.